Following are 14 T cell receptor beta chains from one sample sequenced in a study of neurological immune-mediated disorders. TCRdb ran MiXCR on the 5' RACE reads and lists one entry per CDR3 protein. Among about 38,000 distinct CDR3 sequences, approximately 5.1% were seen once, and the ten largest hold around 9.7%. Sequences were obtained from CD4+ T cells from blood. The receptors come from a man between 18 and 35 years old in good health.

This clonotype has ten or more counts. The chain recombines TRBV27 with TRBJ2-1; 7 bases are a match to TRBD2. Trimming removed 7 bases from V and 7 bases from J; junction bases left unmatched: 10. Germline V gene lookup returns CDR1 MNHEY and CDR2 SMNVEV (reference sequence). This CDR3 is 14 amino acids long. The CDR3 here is CASIALADSNEQFF. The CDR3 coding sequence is TGTGCCAGCATCGCGCTAGCGGACTCTAATGAGCAGTTCTTC.

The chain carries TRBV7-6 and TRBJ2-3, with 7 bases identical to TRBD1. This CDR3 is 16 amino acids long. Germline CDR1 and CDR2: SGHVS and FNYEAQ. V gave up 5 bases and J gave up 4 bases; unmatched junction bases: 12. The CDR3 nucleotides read TGTGCCAGCAGCCAGCGGCCCGGGACAGTTCCAGATACGCAGTATTTT. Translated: CASSQRPGTVPDTQYF.

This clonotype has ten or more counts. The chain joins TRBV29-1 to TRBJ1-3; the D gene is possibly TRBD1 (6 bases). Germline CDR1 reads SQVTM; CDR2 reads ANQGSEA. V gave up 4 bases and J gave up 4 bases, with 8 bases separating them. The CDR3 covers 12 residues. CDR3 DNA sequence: TGCAGCGTTGGACAGGACGGAAACACCATATATTTT. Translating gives CSVGQDGNTIYF. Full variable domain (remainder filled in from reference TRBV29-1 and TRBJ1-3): SAVISQKPSRDICQRGTSLTIQCQVDSQVTMMFWYRQQPGQSLTLIATANQGSEATYESGFVIDKFPISRPNLTFSTLTVSNMSPEDSSIYLCSVGQDGNTIYFGEGSWLTVV.

In nucleotides, the CDR3 is TGTGCCAGTACCCGGACCCCGGACAGGCCTCCCGGGGAGCTGTTTTTT. Protein: CASTRTPDRPPGELFF. The V call is TRBV19, the J call TRBJ2-2; 7 bases map to TRBD1. Trimming at V came to 7 bases and at J to 6 bases, leaving 14 bases not matched to a gene. Germline CDR1 reads LNHDA; CDR2 reads SQIVND (reference sequence). This CDR3 comprises 16 residues.

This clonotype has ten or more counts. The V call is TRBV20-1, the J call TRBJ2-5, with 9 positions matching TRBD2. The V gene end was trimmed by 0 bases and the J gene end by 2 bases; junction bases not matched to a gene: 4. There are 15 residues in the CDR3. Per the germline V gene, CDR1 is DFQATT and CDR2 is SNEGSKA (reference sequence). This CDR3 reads CSARDASGAQETQYF. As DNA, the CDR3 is TGCAGTGCTAGAGACGCTAGCGGGGCACAAGAGACCCAGTACTTC.

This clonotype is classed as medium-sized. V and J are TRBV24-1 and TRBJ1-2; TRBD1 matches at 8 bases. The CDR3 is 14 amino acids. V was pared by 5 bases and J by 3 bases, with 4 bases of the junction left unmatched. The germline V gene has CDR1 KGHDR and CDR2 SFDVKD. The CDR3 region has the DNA TGTGCCACCAGTGCGGCAGGGGGCGACTATGGCTACACCTTC. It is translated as CATSAAGGDYGYTF.

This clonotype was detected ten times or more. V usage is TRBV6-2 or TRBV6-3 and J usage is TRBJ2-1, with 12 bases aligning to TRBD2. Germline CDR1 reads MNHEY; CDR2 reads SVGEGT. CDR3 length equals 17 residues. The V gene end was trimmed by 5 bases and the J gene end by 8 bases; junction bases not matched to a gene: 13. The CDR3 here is CASSGPGLAGSRDEQFF. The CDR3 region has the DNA TGTGCCAGCAGTGGCCCAGGACTAGCGGGGTCCCGGGATGAGCAGTTCTTC.

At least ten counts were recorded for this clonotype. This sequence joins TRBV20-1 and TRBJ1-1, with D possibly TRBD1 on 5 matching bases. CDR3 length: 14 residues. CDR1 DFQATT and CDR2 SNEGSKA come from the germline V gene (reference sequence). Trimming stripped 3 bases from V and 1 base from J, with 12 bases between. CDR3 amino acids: CSARPQGWNTEAFF. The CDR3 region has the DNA TGCAGTGCTAGGCCCCAGGGTTGGAACACTGAAGCTTTCTTT.

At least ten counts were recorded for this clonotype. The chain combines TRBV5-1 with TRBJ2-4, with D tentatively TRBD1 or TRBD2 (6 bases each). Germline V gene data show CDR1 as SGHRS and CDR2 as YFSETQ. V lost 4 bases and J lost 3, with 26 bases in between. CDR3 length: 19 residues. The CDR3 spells CASSNPRGASPQVKNIQYF. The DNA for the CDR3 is TGCGCCAGCAGCAACCCTAGGGGGGCGAGCCCTCAGGTCAAAAACATTCAGTACTTC.

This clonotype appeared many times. This chain's CDR3 is CASRPIGLAVRGEQFF. The CDR3 DNA sequence: TGCGCCAGCAGGCCTATTGGACTAGCGGTGAGAGGTGAGCAGTTCTTC. The V gene is TRBV5-1, the J gene TRBJ2-1, with 10 bases identical to TRBD2. This CDR3 contains 16 residues. Per germline, CDR1 SGHRS and CDR2 YFSETQ. With V trimmed by 5 bases and J by 9 bases, 14 bases remained unmatched.

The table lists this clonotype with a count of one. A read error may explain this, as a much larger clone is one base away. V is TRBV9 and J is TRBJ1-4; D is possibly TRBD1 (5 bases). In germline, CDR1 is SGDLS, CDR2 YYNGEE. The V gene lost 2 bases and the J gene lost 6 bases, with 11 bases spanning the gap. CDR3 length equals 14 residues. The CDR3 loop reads CASSVRDYDEKLFF. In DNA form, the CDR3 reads TGTGCCAGCAGCGTGCGGGACTATGATGAAAAACTGTTTTTT.

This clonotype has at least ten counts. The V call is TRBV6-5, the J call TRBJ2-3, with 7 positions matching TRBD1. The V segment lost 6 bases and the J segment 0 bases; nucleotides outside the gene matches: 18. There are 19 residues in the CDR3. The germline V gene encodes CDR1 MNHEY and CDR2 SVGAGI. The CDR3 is CASSRKPGTVLTSTDTQYF. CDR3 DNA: TGTGCCAGCAGCAGAAAACCCGGGACAGTGTTAACTAGCACAGATACGCAGTATTTT.

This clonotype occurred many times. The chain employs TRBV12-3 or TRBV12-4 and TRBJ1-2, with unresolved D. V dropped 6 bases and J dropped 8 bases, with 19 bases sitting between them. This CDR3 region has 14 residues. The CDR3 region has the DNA TGTGCCAGCAGGCAACAACTCTTAAGCGGGGGCTACACCTTC. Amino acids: CASRQQLLSGGYTF.

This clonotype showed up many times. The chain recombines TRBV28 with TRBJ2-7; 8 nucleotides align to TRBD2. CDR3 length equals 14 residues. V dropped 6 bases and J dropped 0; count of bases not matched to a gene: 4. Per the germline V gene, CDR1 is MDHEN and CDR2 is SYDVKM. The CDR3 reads CASRTSVASYEQYF. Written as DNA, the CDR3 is TGTGCCAGCAGGACTAGCGTGGCCTCCTACGAGCAGTACTTC.